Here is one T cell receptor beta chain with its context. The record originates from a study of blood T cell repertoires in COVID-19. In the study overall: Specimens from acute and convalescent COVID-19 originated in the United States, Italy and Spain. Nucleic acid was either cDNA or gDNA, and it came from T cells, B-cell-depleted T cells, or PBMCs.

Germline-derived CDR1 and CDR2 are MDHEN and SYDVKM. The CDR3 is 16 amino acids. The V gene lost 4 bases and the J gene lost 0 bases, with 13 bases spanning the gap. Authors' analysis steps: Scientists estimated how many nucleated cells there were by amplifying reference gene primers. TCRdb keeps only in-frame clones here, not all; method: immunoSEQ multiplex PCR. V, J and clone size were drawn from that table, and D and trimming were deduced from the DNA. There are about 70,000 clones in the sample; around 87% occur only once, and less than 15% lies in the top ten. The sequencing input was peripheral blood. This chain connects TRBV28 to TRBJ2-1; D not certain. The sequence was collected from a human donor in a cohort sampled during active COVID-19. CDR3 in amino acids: CASSSLSPISYNEQFF. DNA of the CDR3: TGTGCCAGCAGTTCCCTCAGTCCGATCTCCTACAATGAGCAGTTCTTC.